This TCR beta chain was found in a study of blood T cell repertoires in COVID-19. TCRdb's copy holds only in-frame clones and misses some; the assay was immunoSEQ multiplex PCR. The table lists about 400,000 clones, under 90% of them singletons, with around 1.7% in the top ten. Germline lookup yields CDR1 MNHEY and CDR2 SVGAGI. Trimming cost V 7 bases and J 1 base, with 16 bases left between them. This CDR3 is 15 amino acids long. The source of this sequence is a young woman who had recovered from COVID-19. The chain recombines TRBV6-5 with TRBJ2-5; weak D call: TRBD1 (5 bases). The sequencing input was PBMCs or T cells enriched from blood (not recorded which). The CDR3: CASIKSPQGQETQYF. CDR3 nucleotide sequence: TGTGCCAGCATTAAAAGCCCCCAGGGCCAAGAGACCCAGTACTTC.